This is a list of T cell receptor beta chains from one sample in a study of T cell responses to AZD1222 COVID-19 vaccine. Generated by immunoSEQ multiplex PCR, the TCRdb table keeps only in-frame clones and is missing some. The data hold over 45,000 clones, with 75% to 90% observed a single time. The sample here was peripheral blood, taken 28 days after the second AZD1222 dose. The receptors stem from an adult who received the AZD1222 COVID-19 vaccine. The CDR3 runs from the conserved cysteine through the conserved F or W. D genes are given only for firm matches. For some rows the clone size is stated as once, few or many, or as a class when expanded; others skip it.

size,D,J,V,CDR3,DNA
NA,NA,TRBJ1-2,TRBV21-1,CASSNDTGVNYGYTF,TGTGCCAGCAGCAACGATACGGGGGTAAACTATGGCTACACCTTC
NA,NA,TRBJ2-2,TRBV3-1/TRBV3-2,CASTRLGTGTGELFF,TGTGCCAGCACCCGACTCGGTACGGGCACCGGGGAGCTGTTTTTT
NA,NA,TRBJ1-1,TRBV5-4,CASSDQRNTEAFF,TGTGCCAGCAGCGATCAGAGGAACACTGAAGCTTTCTTT
NA,NA,TRBJ2-7,TRBV6-5,CASSRYEQYF,TGTGCCAGCAGCAGGTACGAGCAGTACTTC
NA,TRBD1,TRBJ1-1,TRBV18,CASSPRQGMNTEAFF,TGTGCCAGCTCACCCCGACAGGGAATGAACACTGAAGCTTTCTTT
NA,NA,TRBJ2-6,TRBV5-4,CASSLPSSGANVLTF,TGTGCCAGCAGCTTGCCCAGCTCTGGGGCCAACGTCCTGACTTTC
NA,TRBD1,TRBJ2-5,TRBV13,CASSKDRETQYF,TGTGCCAGCAGCAAGGACAGGGAGACCCAGTACTTC
once,NA,TRBJ2-1,TRBV6-2/TRBV6-3,CASSYSGASNEQFF,TGTGCCAGCAGTTACTCCGGGGCCTCCAATGAGCAGTTCTTC
NA,NA,TRBJ1-1,TRBV3-1/TRBV3-2,CASSQASNTEAFF,TGTGCCAGCAGCCAGGCCTCGAACACTGAAGCTTTCTTT
NA,NA,TRBJ2-2,TRBV9,CASKSASGELFF,TGTGCCAGCAAATCAGCGTCCGGGGAGCTGTTTTTT
NA,NA,TRBJ1-5,TRBV10-3,CATRDINQPQHF,TGTGCCACCAGGGACATCAATCAGCCCCAGCATTTT
NA,NA,TRBJ2-2,TRBV27,CASSLSAETGELFF,TGTGCCAGCAGTTTATCAGCGGAAACCGGGGAGCTGTTTTTT
NA,NA,TRBJ2-7,TRBV18,CASSPPEGRRNEQYF,TGTGCCAGCTCACCACCCGAGGGGCGCAGGAACGAGCAGTACTTC
NA,NA,TRBJ1-2,TRBV2,CASSVAFLRGYTF,TGTGCCAGCAGTGTGGCATTCTTACGTGGCTACACCTTC
NA,NA,TRBJ2-7,TRBV6-2/TRBV6-3,CASSSPIWGYEQYF,TGTGCCAGCAGTAGTCCCATTTGGGGATACGAGCAGTACTTC
NA,TRBD1,TRBJ2-6,TRBV10-3,CASRQGSGANVLTF,TGTGCCAGTAGACAGGGGTCTGGGGCCAACGTCCTGACTTTC
NA,TRBD1,TRBJ1-6,TRBV18,CASSPNRGSNNSPLHF,TGTGCCAGCTCACCAAACAGGGGTTCCAATAATTCACCCCTCCACTTT
NA,NA,TRBJ2-7,TRBV7-8,CASSLEPSRDEQYF,TGTGCCAGCAGCTTAGAACCCTCGCGGGACGAGCAGTACTTC
NA,NA,TRBJ1-2,TRBV5-1,CASSLVDLANYGYTF,TGCGCCAGCAGCTTGGTGGATCTAGCTAACTATGGCTACACCTTC
once,TRBD1,TRBJ2-7,TRBV27,CASSRDSVYEQYF,TGTGCCAGCAGCCGGGACAGTGTCTACGAGCAGTACTTC
NA,NA,TRBJ2-7,TRBV6-2/TRBV6-3,CASSYHPGGSYEQYF,TGTGCCAGCAGTTACCACCCCGGGGGCTCCTACGAGCAGTACTTC
NA,TRBD1,TRBJ1-5,TRBV6-5,CASSRTGGSNQPQHF,TGTGCCAGCAGTCGGACAGGGGGTAGCAATCAGCCCCAGCATTTT
few,NA,TRBJ2-7,TRBV3-1/TRBV3-2,CASSHRLASPAYEQYF,TGTGCCAGCAGCCACCGCTTAGCGAGTCCGGCCTACGAGCAGTACTTC
NA,NA,TRBJ2-1,TRBV7-2,CASSLGSGSSYNEQFF,TGTGCCAGCAGCTTAGGAAGCGGTAGCTCCTACAATGAGCAGTTCTTC
NA,NA,TRBJ2-3,TRBV28,CASSLWSGADTQYF,TGTGCCAGCAGTTTATGGTCCGGAGCAGATACGCAGTATTTT
few,NA,TRBJ2-7,TRBV4-1,CASSQVGGAWEQYF,TGCGCCAGCAGCCAAGTGGGGGGGGCGTGGGAGCAGTACTTC
NA,NA,TRBJ2-1,TRBV24-1,CATSDTTGRSYNEQFF,TGTGCCACCAGCGATACGACAGGGAGGTCCTACAATGAGCAGTTCTTC
NA,NA,TRBJ2-3,TRBV9,CASSVGGGHGTDTQYF,TGTGCCAGCAGCGTAGGGGGGGGGCACGGCACAGATACGCAGTATTTT
NA,NA,TRBJ1-2,TRBV28,CASSPAMLGGYTF,TGTGCCAGCAGTCCCGCCATGTTGGGTGGCTACACCTTC